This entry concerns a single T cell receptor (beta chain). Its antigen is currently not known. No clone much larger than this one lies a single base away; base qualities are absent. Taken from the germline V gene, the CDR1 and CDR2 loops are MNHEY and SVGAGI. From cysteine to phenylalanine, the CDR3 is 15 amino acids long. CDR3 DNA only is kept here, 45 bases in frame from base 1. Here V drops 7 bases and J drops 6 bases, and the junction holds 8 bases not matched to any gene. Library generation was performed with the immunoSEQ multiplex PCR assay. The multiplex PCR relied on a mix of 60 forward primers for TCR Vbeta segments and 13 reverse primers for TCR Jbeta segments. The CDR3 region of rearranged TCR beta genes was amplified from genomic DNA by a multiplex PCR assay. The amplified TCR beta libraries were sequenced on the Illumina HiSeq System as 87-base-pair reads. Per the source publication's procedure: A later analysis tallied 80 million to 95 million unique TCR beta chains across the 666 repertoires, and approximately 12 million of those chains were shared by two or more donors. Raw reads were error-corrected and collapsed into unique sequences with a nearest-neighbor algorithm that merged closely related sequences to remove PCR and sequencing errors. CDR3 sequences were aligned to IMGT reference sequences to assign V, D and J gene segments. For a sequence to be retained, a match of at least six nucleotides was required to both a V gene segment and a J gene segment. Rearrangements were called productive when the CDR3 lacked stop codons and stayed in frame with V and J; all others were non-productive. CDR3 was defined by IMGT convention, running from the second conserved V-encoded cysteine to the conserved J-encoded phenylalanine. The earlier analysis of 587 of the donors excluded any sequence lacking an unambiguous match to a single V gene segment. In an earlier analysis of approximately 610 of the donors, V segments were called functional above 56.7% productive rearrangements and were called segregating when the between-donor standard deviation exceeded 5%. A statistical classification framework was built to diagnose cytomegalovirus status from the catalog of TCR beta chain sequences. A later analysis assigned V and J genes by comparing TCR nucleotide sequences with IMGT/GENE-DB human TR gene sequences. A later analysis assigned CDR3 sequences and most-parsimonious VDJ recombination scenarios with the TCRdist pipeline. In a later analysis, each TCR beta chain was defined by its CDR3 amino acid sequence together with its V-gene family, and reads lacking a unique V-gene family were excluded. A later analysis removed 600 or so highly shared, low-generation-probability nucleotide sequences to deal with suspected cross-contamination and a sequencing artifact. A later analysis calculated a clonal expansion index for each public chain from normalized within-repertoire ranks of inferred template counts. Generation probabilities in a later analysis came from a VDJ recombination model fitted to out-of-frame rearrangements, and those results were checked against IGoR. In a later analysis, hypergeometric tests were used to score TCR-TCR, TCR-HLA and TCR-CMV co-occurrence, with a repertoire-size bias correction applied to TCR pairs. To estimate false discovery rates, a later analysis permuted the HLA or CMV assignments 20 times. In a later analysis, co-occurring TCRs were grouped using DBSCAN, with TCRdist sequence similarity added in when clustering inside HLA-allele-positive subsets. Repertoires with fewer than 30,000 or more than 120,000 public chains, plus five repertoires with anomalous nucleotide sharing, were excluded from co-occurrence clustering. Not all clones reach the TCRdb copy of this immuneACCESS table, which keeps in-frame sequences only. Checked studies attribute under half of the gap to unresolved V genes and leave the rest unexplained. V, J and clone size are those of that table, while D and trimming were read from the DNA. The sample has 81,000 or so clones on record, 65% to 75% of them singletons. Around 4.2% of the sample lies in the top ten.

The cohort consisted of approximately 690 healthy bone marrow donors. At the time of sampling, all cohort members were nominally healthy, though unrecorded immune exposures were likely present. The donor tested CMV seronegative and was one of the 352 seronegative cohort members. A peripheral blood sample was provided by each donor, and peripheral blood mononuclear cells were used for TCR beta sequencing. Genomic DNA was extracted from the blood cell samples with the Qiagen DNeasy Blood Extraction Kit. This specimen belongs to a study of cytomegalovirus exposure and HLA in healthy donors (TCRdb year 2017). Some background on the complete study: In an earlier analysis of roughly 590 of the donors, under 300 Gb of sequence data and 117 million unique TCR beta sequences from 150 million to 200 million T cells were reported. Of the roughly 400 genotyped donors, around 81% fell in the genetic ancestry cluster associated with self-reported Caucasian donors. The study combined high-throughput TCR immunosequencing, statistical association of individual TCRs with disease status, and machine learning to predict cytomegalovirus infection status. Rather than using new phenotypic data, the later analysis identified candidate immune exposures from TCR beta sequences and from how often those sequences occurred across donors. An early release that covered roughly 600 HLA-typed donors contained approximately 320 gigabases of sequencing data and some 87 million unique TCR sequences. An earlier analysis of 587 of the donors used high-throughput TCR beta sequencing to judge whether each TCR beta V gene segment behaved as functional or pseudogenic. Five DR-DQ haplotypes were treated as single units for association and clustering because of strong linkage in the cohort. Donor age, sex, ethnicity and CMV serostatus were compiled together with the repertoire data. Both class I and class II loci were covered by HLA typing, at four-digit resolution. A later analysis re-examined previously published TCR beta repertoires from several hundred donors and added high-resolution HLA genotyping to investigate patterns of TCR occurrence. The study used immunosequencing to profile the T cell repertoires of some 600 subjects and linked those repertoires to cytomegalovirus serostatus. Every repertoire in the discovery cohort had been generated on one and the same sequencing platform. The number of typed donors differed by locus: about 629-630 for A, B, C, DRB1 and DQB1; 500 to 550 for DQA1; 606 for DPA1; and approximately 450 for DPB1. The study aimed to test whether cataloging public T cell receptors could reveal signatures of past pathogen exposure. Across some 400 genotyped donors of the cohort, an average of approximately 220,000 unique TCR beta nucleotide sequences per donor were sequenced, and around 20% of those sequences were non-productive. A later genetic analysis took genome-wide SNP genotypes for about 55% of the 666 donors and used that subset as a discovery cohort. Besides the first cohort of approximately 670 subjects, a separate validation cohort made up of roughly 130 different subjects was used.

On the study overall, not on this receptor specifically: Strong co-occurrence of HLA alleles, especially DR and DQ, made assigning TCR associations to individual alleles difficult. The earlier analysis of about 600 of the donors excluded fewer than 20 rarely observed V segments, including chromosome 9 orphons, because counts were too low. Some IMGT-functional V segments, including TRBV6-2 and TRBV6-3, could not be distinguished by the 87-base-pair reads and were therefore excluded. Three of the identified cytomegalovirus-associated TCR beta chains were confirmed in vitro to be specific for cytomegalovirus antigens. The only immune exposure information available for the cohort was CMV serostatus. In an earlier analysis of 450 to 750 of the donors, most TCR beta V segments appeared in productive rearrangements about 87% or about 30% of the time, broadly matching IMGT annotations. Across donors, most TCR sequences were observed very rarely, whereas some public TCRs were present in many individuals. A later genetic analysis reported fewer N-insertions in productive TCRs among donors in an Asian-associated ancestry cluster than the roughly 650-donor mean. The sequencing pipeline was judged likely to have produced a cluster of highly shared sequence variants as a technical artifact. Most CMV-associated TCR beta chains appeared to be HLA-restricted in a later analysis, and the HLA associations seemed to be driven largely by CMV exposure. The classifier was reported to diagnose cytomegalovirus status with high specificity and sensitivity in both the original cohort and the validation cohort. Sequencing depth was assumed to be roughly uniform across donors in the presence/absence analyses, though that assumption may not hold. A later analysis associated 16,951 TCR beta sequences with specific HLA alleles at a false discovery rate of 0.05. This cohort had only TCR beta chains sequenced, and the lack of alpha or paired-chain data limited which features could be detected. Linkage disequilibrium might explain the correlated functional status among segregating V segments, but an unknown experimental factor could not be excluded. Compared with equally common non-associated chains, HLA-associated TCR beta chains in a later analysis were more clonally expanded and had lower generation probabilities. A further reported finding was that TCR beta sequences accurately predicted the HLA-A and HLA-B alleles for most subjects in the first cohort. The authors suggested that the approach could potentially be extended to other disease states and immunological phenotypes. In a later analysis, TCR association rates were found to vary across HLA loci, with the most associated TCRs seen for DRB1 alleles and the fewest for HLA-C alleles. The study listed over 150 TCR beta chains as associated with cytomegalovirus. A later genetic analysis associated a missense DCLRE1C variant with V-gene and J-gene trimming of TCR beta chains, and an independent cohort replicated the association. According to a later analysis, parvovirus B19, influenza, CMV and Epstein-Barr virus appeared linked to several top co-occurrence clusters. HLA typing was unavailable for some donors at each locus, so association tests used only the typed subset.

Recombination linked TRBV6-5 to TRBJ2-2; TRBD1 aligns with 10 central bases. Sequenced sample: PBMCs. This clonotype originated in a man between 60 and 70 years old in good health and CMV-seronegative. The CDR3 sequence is CASTLGGQGAGELFF. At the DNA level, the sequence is TGTGCCAGCACCCTCGGAGGACAGGGGGCCGGGGAGCTGTTTTTT.